This T cell receptor beta chain originates from a study of T cell responses to AZD1222 COVID-19 vaccine. With respect to this clone: Its matching antigen is unknown.

The assay was immunoSEQ multiplex PCR, and TCRdb's table has in-frame clones only and misses some. The sample includes some 150,000 clones, 93% seen only once; the top ten take around 1%. Study-wide results and caveats: At 160-218 and 743-854, vaccine-associated CD4 TCRs were dominant, and they spanned spike. Repertoire collection took place solely once the T cell response had peaked. In a largely white British group with more females than males, clonal diversity was possibly underestimated.

Germline CDR1 and CDR2: MDHEN and SYDVKM. Between the trimmed V and J ends, which lost 6 bases and 1 base, there was a span of 10 bases. The CDR3 is 14 amino acids. The receptor's source is an adult in good health. Sequences were derived from peripheral blood, sampled on day 0 of MenACWY control vaccination. The chain combines TRBV28 with TRBJ1-5; D not certain. CDR3 sequence (DNA): TGTGCCAGCAGCGCCCCGGGAAGCAATCAGCCCCAGCATTTT. Translating gives CASSAPGSNQPQHF.